Each of the 20 T cell receptor beta chains below was sequenced from the same sample in a study of blood T cells in healthy people across ages. Together with a sample-barcoded 5' primer, a J-beta primer mix was included in a second PCR lasting roughly 6 to 12 cycles. Each CDR3 protein gets one entry after TCRdb re-called the 5' RACE reads with MiXCR. Of about 1.8 million distinct CDR3 sequences in the sample, just under 50% were seen once. The sequenced sample consisted of blood. These receptors originate from a woman between 35 and 50 years old in good health.

CDR3 in amino acids: CASSYWDIQETQYF. The CDR3 DNA reads as TGTGCCAGCAGTTACTGGGACATCCAAGAGACCCAGTACTTC. This chain connects TRBV6-2 or TRBV6-3 to TRBJ2-5; perhaps TRBD1 as D (6 bases). The germline V gene has CDR1 MNHEY and CDR2 SVGEGT. This CDR3 is 14 amino acids long. V lost 1 base, J lost 1 base, and 7 bases lay in between.

This chain connects TRBV5-1 to TRBJ2-5; 7 bases agree with TRBD1. V lost 6 bases, J lost 4 bases, and 9 bases stayed unmatched. The germline gives CDR1 SGHRS, CDR2 YFSETQ. The CDR3 totals 14 residues. CDR3 sequence reads: CASNSVGGGETQYF. CDR3 bases: TGCGCCAGCAACTCAGTAGGGGGCGGAGAGACCCAGTACTTC.

The chain has TRBV7-2 and TRBJ1-5; D not resolved. Trimming left V 1 base short and J 5 bases short, with 12 bases between. Per the germline V gene, CDR1 is SGHTA and CDR2 is FQGNSA. The length of the CDR3 is 15 residues. The CDR3: CASSLGDGPYQPQHF. Written as DNA, the CDR3 is TGTGCCAGCAGCTTAGGAGACGGACCCTATCAGCCCCAGCATTTT.

The chain employs TRBV2 and TRBJ2-7, with TRBD2 identical over 8 bases. The CDR3 contains 16 residues. The germline V gene has CDR1 SNHLY and CDR2 FYNNEI. V dropped 6 bases and J dropped 6; count of bases not matched to a gene: 16. CDR3 DNA: TGTGCCAGCAGATCCGGGACTAGTTTTCCCGGGCGCGAGCAGTACTTC. Encoded protein: CASRSGTSFPGREQYF.

The chain carries TRBV4-2 and TRBJ2-5; tentatively, D is TRBD1 (5 bases). TRBJ2-7 explains the end of the DNA better; the J call may be wrong. Per the germline V gene, CDR1 is LGHNA and CDR2 is YNFKEQ. This CDR3 has 13 residues. The CDR3 sequence: CASSHWVRDEQYF. CDR3 in DNA: TGTGCCAGCAGCCATTGGGTCAGGGACGAGCAGTACTTC.

This chain links TRBV20-1 with TRBJ2-1; D perhaps matches TRBD1 (6 bases). The J call may be in error: the DNA end matches TRBJ2-7 better. The CDR3 has 13 residues. The germline CDR1 and CDR2 sequences are DFQATT and SNEGSKA (reference sequence). For the CDR3, the DNA is TGCAGTGCTAGAAGAGGACAGCTCTACGAGCAGTACTTC. Translated, it gives CSARRGQLYEQYF.

This clonotype occurred a few times. The chain recombines TRBV5-1 with TRBJ1-6; the D is unclear. Trimming left V 4 bases short and J 3 bases short, with 8 bases between. This CDR3 spans 14 amino acids. In germline, CDR1 is SGHRS, CDR2 YFSETQ. The CDR3 sequence: CASSEGDYNSPLHF. The CDR3 nucleotides are TGCGCCAGCAGCGAGGGTGACTATAATTCACCCCTCCACTTT.

The chain combines TRBV4-3 with TRBJ2-3, with D possibly called TRBD1 or TRBD2 (6 bases each). Trimming took off 7 bases at V and 2 bases at J, with 13 bases between the two ends. From germline, CDR1 is LGHNA and CDR2 YSLEER. The CDR3 has 14 residues. CDR3 nucleotide sequence: TGCGCCAGCACGGGGGACATATACACAGATACGCAGTATTTT. Protein product: CASTGDIYTDTQYF.

The rearrangement joins TRBV4-2 to TRBJ2-3, with 12 bases matching TRBD2. The CDR3 is 17 residues long. Trimming cost V 1 base and J 6 bases; bases outside gene matches: 8. From germline, CDR1 is LGHNA and CDR2 YNFKEQ. CDR3 sequence: CASSQGASGGAGDTQYF. The CDR3 DNA reads as TGTGCCAGCAGCCAAGGCGCTAGCGGGGGGGCAGGGGATACGCAGTATTTT.

This clonotype was recorded a few times. The chain is built from TRBV20-1 and TRBJ2-1, with 10 bases identical to TRBD2. Trimming took 5 bases from V and 4 from J; bases not matched to a gene: 11. Germline V CDR1 and CDR2: DFQATT, SNEGSKA (reference sequence). This CDR3 is built from 16 residues. The CDR3 protein is CSAAPISGGLYNEQFF. For the CDR3, the DNA is TGCAGTGCTGCTCCTATTAGCGGGGGGTTATACAATGAGCAGTTCTTC.

This clonotype has a handful of counts. This sequence joins TRBV20-1 and TRBJ2-7; a weak D match, TRBD1 (6 bases). The germline CDR1 and CDR2 sequences are DFQATT and SNEGSKA (reference sequence). The V and J ends lost 4 bases and 3 bases respectively, with 13 bases between them. This CDR3 is built from 13 residues. The CDR3: CSAIDRYNYEQYF. CDR3 sequence (DNA): TGCAGTGCTATCGACAGGTATAACTACGAGCAGTACTTC.

The rearrangement joins TRBV29-1 to TRBJ1-4, with D tentatively TRBD1 (6 bases). V lost 3 bases and J 3 bases, leaving 14 bases between the germline ends. This CDR3 has 15 residues. Germline V CDR1 and CDR2: SQVTM, ANQGSEA. Written as DNA, the CDR3 is TGCAGCGTTGATTCCGGGGGCTTCGCTAATGAAAAACTGTTTTTT. Translated: CSVDSGGFANEKLFF.

The V and J genes are TRBV28 and TRBJ1-5, with 8 bases that match TRBD1. Trimming cost V 6 bases and J 4 bases; bases outside gene matches: 8. Germline V gene data show CDR1 as MDHEN and CDR2 as SYDVKM. This CDR3 is 15 amino acids long. The CDR3 is CASRSRGPGNQPQHF. CDR3 nucleotides: TGTGCCAGCAGGAGCAGGGGGCCAGGGAATCAGCCCCAGCATTTT.

In its sample, this clonotype was seen a few times. The chain joins TRBV5-1 to TRBJ1-2; D gene ambiguous. The CDR3 totals 14 residues. The V gene's germline CDR1 is SGHRS and CDR2 YFSETQ. The V end lost 0 bases, the J end lost 2 bases, and 8 bases lay between the germline ends. This CDR3 is CASSLDVGNYGYTF. The CDR3 DNA reads as TGCGCCAGCAGCTTGGATGTCGGAAACTATGGCTACACCTTC.

This rearrangement joins TRBV28 to TRBJ2-7, with 7 bases aligning to TRBD2. The J call may not be correct, given that the DNA end is closer to TRBJ2-5. The germline V gene encodes CDR1 MDHEN and CDR2 SYDVKM. The CDR3 spans 15 residues. The CDR3, as DNA: TGTGCCAGCAGTAAAGGGACTACCCTTGTGAGGACCCAGTACTTC. Its protein is CASSKGTTLVRTQYF.

V and J are TRBV5-1 and TRBJ2-7, with D maybe TRBD2 (5 bases). CDR3 length: 15 amino acids. The germline gives CDR1 SGHRS, CDR2 YFSETQ. The V gene lost 0 bases and the J gene lost 3 bases, with 13 bases spanning the gap. The CDR3 is CASSLAAGLDYEQYF. The CDR3 DNA sequence: TGCGCCAGCAGCTTGGCCGCCGGACTTGACTACGAGCAGTACTTC.

The gene calls are TRBV6-2 or TRBV6-3 and TRBJ2-7, with a possible D match to TRBD1 (6 bases). Germline V gives CDR1 MNHEY, CDR2 SVGEGT. Trimming took off 7 bases at V and 3 bases at J, with 16 bases between the two ends. The CDR3 consists of 14 residues. The CDR3 nucleotides are TGTGCCAGCAAAGGACAGATAAACTACTACGAGCAGTACTTC. This sequence encodes CASKGQINYYEQYF.

The CDR3 loop is CASSTISGANVLTF. The CDR3 DNA reads TGTGCCAGCAGTACGATCTCTGGGGCCAACGTCCTGACTTTC. The chain combines TRBV28 with TRBJ2-6; D is unclear. V dropped 5 bases and J dropped 0 bases, with 5 bases sitting between them. CDR3 length: 14 amino acids. CDR1 is MDHEN, CDR2 SYDVKM, per germline.

CDR3 in amino acids: CSGVSGEETQYF. The CDR3 DNA follows: TGCAGCGGAGTTAGCGGGGAAGAGACCCAGTACTTC. The chain joins TRBV29-1 to TRBJ2-5; 8 nucleotides agree with TRBD2. With 7 bases clipped from V and 3 bases from J, the junction kept 4 bases outside the gene matches. The CDR3 is 12 residues long. Looked up from germline, CDR1 is SQVTM and CDR2 is ANQGSEA.

V and J are TRBV24-1 and TRBJ2-5; D might be TRBD1 or TRBD2, each matching 5 bases. The length of the CDR3 is 14 residues. Germline V CDR1 and CDR2: KGHDR, SFDVKD. V lost 4 bases and J lost 4, with 12 bases in between. The CDR3, as DNA: TGTGCCACCAGTGACCGGGACCAGGGAGAGACCCAGTACTTC. Amino acid sequence: CATSDRDQGETQYF.